The rows below give T cell receptor beta chains drawn from one sample of a study of blood T cell repertoires in COVID-19. Clones were sequenced by immunoSEQ multiplex PCR, and TCRdb holds only the in-frame ones, with some missing. The top ten hold roughly 12% of the sample, which has around 430,000 clones, 88% seen once. The sample comprised peripheral blood. These receptors were obtained from a woman in her forties or fifties with COVID-19, enrolled during active disease. CDR3s include the opening cysteine and the closing phenylalanine or tryptophan. D genes are given only for firm matches. The size entry is marked missing in some rows and otherwise reads once, few, many or a size class.

size | J | V | D | CDR3 | DNA
- | TRBJ2-3 | TRBV3-1/TRBV3-2 | TRBD2 | CASSLITGGASDTQYF | TGTGCCAGCAGCCTCATTACGGGGGGGGCTTCCGATACGCAGTATTTT
few | TRBJ2-3 | TRBV5-1 | - | CASSPGLMRAPPDTQYF | TGCGCCAGCAGCCCCGGGTTGATGAGAGCCCCCCCAGATACGCAGTATTTT
once | TRBJ1-2 | TRBV12-5 | - | CASGFLQIYGYTF | TGTGCTAGTGGTTTTTTACAGATCTATGGCTACACCTTC
once | TRBJ2-7 | TRBV18 | TRBD1 | CASSPQDRGAYEQYF | TGTGCCAGCTCACCACAAGACAGGGGAGCCTACGAGCAGTACTTC
- | TRBJ1-6 | TRBV19 | TRBD1 | CASSIPFPTGGVSPLHF | TGTGCCAGTAGTATACCATTTCCTACAGGGGGGGTTTCACCCCTCCACTTT
once | TRBJ2-7 | TRBV18 | - | CASSNLSLYSSSYEQYF | TGTGCCAGCTCCAACCTTTCTCTCTATTCGAGCTCCTACGAGCAGTACTTC
- | TRBJ1-2 | TRBV19 | - | CASSTLQGRGYTF | TGTGCCAGTAGTACCCTACAGGGACGGGGCTACACCTTC
- | TRBJ1-1 | TRBV7-3 | - | CASSPRGTSEAFF | TGTGCCAGCAGCCCCCGTGGGACTTCTGAAGCTTTCTTT
- | TRBJ2-7 | TRBV7-9 | - | CASSPRGQTVQQYF | TGTGCCAGCAGCCCCAGGGGCCAGACGGTACAGCAGTACTTC
- | TRBJ1-5 | TRBV6-1 | TRBD1 | CASSDKPGTGERPQHF | TGTGCCAGCAGTGATAAGCCCGGGACAGGGGAACGGCCCCAGCATTTT
- | TRBJ1-1 | TRBV29-1 | - | CSVGNGLEAFF | TGCAGCGTGGGCAACGGTCTTGAAGCTTTCTTT
- | TRBJ1-1 | TRBV5-1 | TRBD1 | CASSPRQGANTEAFF | TGCGCCAGCAGCCCCCGACAGGGGGCGAACACTGAAGCTTTCTTT
- | TRBJ2-5 | TRBV7-2 | TRBD2 | CASSWGLAVQGTQYF | TGTGCCAGCAGCTGGGGACTAGCGGTACAAGGGACCCAGTACTTC
- | TRBJ2-1 | TRBV7-8 | - | CASSSNLNEQFF | TGTGCCAGCAGCTCGAACTTGAATGAGCAGTTCTTC
- | TRBJ2-3 | TRBV2 | TRBD1 | CASSEGTGGLDTQYF | TGTGCCAGCAGTGAAGGGACAGGGGGGTTAGATACGCAGTATTTT
- | TRBJ2-7 | TRBV30 | TRBD1 | CAWSLPGTGGSEQYF | TGTGCCTGGAGTCTCCCCGGGACAGGGGGCAGCGAGCAGTACTTC
- | TRBJ2-7 | TRBV3-1/TRBV3-2 | - | CASSQDRRGNEQYF | TGTGCCAGCAGCCAAGATCGGCGGGGAAACGAGCAGTACTTC
many | TRBJ2-6 | TRBV29-1 | - | CSVLTQGGGANVLTF | TGCAGCGTTTTGACGCAAGGCGGGGGGGCCAACGTCCTGACTTTC
- | TRBJ2-7 | TRBV12-5 | - | CASGLGIWTESYEQYF | TGTGCTAGTGGTTTGGGCATATGGACAGAGTCTTACGAGCAGTACTTC
- | TRBJ2-2 | TRBV9 | - | CASSVGRSGELFF | TGTGCCAGCAGCGTAGGGCGGTCCGGGGAGCTGTTTTTT
- | TRBJ1-2 | TRBV15 | TRBD1 | CATSISRGPSYGYTF | TGTGCCACCAGCATATCAAGGGGGCCCTCCTATGGCTACACCTTC
once | TRBJ2-5 | TRBV19 | - | CASRDTYQETQYF | TGTGCCAGTAGGGACACGTACCAAGAGACCCAGTACTTC
once | TRBJ1-4 | TRBV6-5 | - | CAISLGGRIGKLFF | TGTGCCATCTCTCTGGGGGGAAGAATAGGAAAACTGTTTTTT
- | TRBJ1-2 | TRBV20-1 | TRBD1 | CSASRGQGGSYGYTF | TGCAGTGCTAGTCGGGGACAGGGGGGGAGCTATGGCTACACCTTC
- | TRBJ2-7 | TRBV7-9 | - | CASSFGREGYEQYF | TGTGCCAGCAGCTTCGGCAGGGAAGGCTACGAGCAGTACTTC
- | TRBJ1-1 | TRBV20-1 | - | CSASYNTEAFF | TGCAGTGCCTCTTATAACACTGAAGCTTTCTTT
once | TRBJ2-3 | TRBV30 | TRBD2 | CAWGLAGGPDTQYF | TGTGCCTGGGGACTAGCGGGGGGGCCAGATACGCAGTATTTT
- | TRBJ2-1 | TRBV20-1 | TRBD1 | CSASRGTGDEQFF | TGCAGTGCTAGTCGCGGGACAGGGGATGAGCAGTTCTTC
- | TRBJ2-2 | TRBV5-6 | TRBD2 | CAGGRGGLSGELFF | TGTGCCGGAGGGCGGGGGGGCCTCTCCGGGGAGCTGTTTTTT
- | TRBJ2-7 | TRBV7-9 | - | CASSLGGEWYF | TGTGCCAGCAGCTTGGGCGGGGAATGGTACTTC
- | TRBJ1-2 | TRBV10-3 | TRBD1 | CASSGTELYGYTF | TGTGCCTCCTCCGGGACAGAGCTCTATGGCTACACCTTC
- | TRBJ1-3 | TRBV4-1 | - | CASSRGGLVGAGNTIYF | TGCGCCAGCAGCCGGGGGGGGCTGGTTGGGGCGGGAAACACCATATATTTT
- | TRBJ1-6 | TRBV7-9 | - | CASSLSGGSNSPLHF | TGTGCCAGCAGCTTAAGCGGGGGGAGTAATTCACCCCTCCACTTT
- | TRBJ1-4 | TRBV25-1 | - | CASSPRTGEKLFF | TGTGCCAGCAGTCCTCGAACAGGGGAAAAACTGTTTTTT
- | TRBJ1-1 | TRBV20-1 | - | CSASGALNTEAFF | TGCAGTGCTAGTGGCGCGTTGAACACTGAAGCTTTCTTT
few | TRBJ1-1 | TRBV5-1 | TRBD1 | CASSVDRMGAFF | TGCGCCAGCAGCGTGGACAGGATGGGAGCTTTCTTT
- | TRBJ2-1 | TRBV18 | - | CASSPANQIEQFF | TGTGCCAGCTCACCCGCGAACCAAATCGAGCAGTTCTTC
- | TRBJ2-1 | TRBV5-1 | TRBD2 | CASSFSSGGASYNEQFF | TGCGCCAGCAGCTTCTCTTCCGGGGGGGCCTCCTACAATGAGCAGTTCTTC
- | TRBJ1-2 | TRBV19 | TRBD1 | CATTGGGAAGYTF | TGTGCCACCACAGGGGGCGGGGCGGCTGGCTACACCTTC
- | TRBJ1-1 | TRBV2 | TRBD1 | CASSRQGVPEAFF | TGTGCCAGCAGTCGACAGGGCGTGCCTGAAGCTTTCTTT
- | TRBJ1-1 | TRBV3-1/TRBV3-2 | - | CASSDRGARTEAFF | TGTGCCAGCAGCGATAGGGGTGCGAGAACTGAAGCTTTCTTT
once | TRBJ1-2 | TRBV5-1 | - | CASSSGQTYGYTF | TGCGCCAGCAGCTCAGGACAGACCTATGGCTACACCTTC
- | TRBJ1-1 | TRBV15 | - | CATSRRQDIEAFF | TGTGCCACCAGCAGACGGCAGGACATCGAAGCTTTCTTT
- | TRBJ2-7 | TRBV3-1/TRBV3-2 | TRBD1 | CASSPGQEIYEQYF | TGTGCCAGCAGCCCTGGACAGGAAATCTACGAGCAGTACTTC
- | TRBJ1-1 | TRBV5-1 | TRBD1 | CASSFTGGIAEAFF | TGCGCCAGCAGTTTTACAGGGGGAATCGCTGAAGCTTTCTTT
- | TRBJ2-5 | TRBV7-8 | TRBD2 | CASSKGLAAQETQYF | TGTGCCAGCAGCAAGGGACTAGCGGCCCAAGAGACCCAGTACTTC
few | TRBJ1-1 | TRBV7-9 | TRBD1 | CAGMTGSATEAFF | TGTGCCGGGATGACAGGGTCGGCCACTGAAGCTTTCTTT
- | TRBJ2-5 | TRBV24-1 | - | CATSSGRQETQYF | TGTGCCACCAGCAGCGGGCGACAAGAGACCCAGTACTTC
- | TRBJ1-1 | TRBV6-1 | TRBD1 | CASSEGPDRARLNEAFF | TGTGCCAGCAGTGAAGGCCCGGACAGGGCACGTTTGAATGAAGCTTTCTTT
- | TRBJ2-1 | TRBV24-1 | - | CATSDPGLRSDEQFF | TGTGCCACCAGTGACCCGGGACTTCGCAGTGATGAGCAGTTCTTC